This TCR beta chain was recovered during a study of T-cell memory formation after mild COVID-19. Germline V gene sequence: CDR1 KGHDR, CDR2 SFDVKD. The CDR3 covers 13 residues. The V gene lost 5 bases and the J gene lost 2 bases, with 9 bases spanning the gap. Study-wide results and caveats: Pre-infection memory already had some responding clones, implying cross-reactive memory joined. Researchers could not confirm that second-wave clones peaking on day 37 targeted SARS-CoV-2. Day 15 to 85 contracting clones showed balanced CD4/CD8; day 15 to 37 expanders favored CD4+. CD8+ contracting clones occupied EMRA, while CD4+ ones occupied mainly CM and EM.

Via MiXCR, TCRdb re-called the 5' RACE reads, giving one row per CDR3 protein. This table holds 550,000 to 600,000 distinct CDR3 sequences, about a fifth found once. Concerning this clonotype itself: No antigen is known for it.

Source material: PBMCs or a T cell subset sorted from them (not recorded which). The chain links TRBV24-1 to TRBJ2-7; a weak D match, TRBD1 (5 bases). The clonotype was recovered from an adult woman who had mild COVID-19 (a few samples of this study predate the infection). Cell type and time point are not known. The CDR3 loop reads CATSAGPPYEQYF. Here the CDR3 DNA reads TGTGCCACCAGTGCAGGGCCCCCCTACGAGCAGTACTTC.